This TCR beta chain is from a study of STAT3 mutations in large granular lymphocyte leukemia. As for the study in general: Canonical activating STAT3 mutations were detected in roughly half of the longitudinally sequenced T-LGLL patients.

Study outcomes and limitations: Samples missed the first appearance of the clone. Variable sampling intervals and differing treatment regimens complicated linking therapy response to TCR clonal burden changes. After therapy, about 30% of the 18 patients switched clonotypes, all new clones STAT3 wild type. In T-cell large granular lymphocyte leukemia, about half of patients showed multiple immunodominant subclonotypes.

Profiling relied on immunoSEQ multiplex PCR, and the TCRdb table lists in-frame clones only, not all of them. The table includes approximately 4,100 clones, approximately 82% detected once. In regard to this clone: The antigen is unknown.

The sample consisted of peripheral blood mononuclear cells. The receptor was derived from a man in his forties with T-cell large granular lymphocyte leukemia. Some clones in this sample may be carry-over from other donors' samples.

CDR3: CAISVFSNQPQHF. For the CDR3, the DNA is TGTGCCATCAGTGTTTTTAGCAATCAGCCCCAGCATTTT. V gene TRBV10-3 combines with J gene TRBJ1-5; no firm D call. The CDR3 is 13 residues long. Germline loops: CDR1 ENHRY, CDR2 SYGVKD. V lost 4 bases and J lost 0, with 4 bases in between.